This T cell receptor (beta chain) was identified during a study of shared clonotypes between healthy human individuals. The germline V gene encodes CDR1 SGHVS and CDR2 FQNEAQ. The junction had 6 bases not matched to a gene; V was cut back by 0 bases and J by 2 bases. The CDR3 extends over 17 amino acids. This clone showed up many times. Clones were read by immunoSEQ multiplex PCR, and TCRdb kept only the in-frame ones, dropping some. The sample records 450,000 to 500,000 clones, 60% to 80% being singletons. Sequencing input: PBMCs. This receptor was obtained from a woman aged 40 to 50 in good health. Some clones in this sample may be carry-over from other donors' samples. The V call is TRBV7-8, the J call TRBJ2-3; 9 bases are shared with TRBD2. CDR3 nucleotides: TGTGCCAGCAGCTTAGCTCCGGTAGCGGGGGCCACAGATACGCAGTATTTT. The encoded protein is CASSLAPVAGATDTQYF.